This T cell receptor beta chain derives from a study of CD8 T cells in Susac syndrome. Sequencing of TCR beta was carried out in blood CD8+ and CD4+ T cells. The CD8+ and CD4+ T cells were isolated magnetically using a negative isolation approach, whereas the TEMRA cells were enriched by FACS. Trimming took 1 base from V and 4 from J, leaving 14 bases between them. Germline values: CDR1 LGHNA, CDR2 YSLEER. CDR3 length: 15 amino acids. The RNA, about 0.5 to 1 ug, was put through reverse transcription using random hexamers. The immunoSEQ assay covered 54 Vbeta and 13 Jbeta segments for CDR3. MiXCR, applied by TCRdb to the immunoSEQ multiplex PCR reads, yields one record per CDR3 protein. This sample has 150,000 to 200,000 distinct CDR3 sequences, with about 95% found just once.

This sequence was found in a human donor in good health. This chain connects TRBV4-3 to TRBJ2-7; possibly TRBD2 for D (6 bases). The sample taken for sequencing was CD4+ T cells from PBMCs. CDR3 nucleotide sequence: TGCGCCAGCAGCCAAGTGGGTGCGGGGTTGTACGAGCAGTACTTC. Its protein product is CASSQVGAGLYEQYF.